This is a list of T cell receptor beta chains from one sample in a study of T cell responses to AZD1222 COVID-19 vaccine. The table came from immunoSEQ multiplex PCR; TCRdb's copy has only in-frame clones and leaves some out. The profile shows 110,000 or so clones, 85% to 90% of them singletons. The material was peripheral blood, obtained on day 0 of AZD1222 vaccination. The receptors here all came from an adult in good health. Both conserved end residues are part of each CDR3. Each record gives: D gene, clone size, V gene, J gene, CDR3 DNA, CDR3 protein. The D gene is left open where the match is weak. Size tells how often a clone was seen (once, few, many) or the class of an expanded clone, and some rows leave it out.

>NA|NA|TRBV5-1|TRBJ1-2
TGCGCCAGCAGCTCCGGTCAGGGGCTGAGCTATGGCTACACCTTC
CASSSGQGLSYGYTF
>TRBD1|NA|TRBV5-1|TRBJ1-2
TGCGCCAGCAGCTCCGGGACAGGGAAGAACTATGGCTACACCTTC
CASSSGTGKNYGYTF
>NA|NA|TRBV19|TRBJ2-2
TGTGCCAGTAGTATCGGTGGCGGCGGGGAGCTGTTTTTT
CASSIGGGGELFF
>TRBD2|NA|TRBV23-1|TRBJ2-7
TGCGCCAGCAGGCCCAGCGGGGGGGGCTACGAGCAGTACTTC
CASRPSGGGYEQYF
>TRBD1|NA|TRBV7-8|TRBJ1-5
TGTGCCAGCAGCTCCGGGACAGCCGGAGAGCCCCAGCATTTT
CASSSGTAGEPQHF
>NA|NA|TRBV6-2/TRBV6-3|TRBJ2-2
TGTGCCAGCAGTTACTCTCCAGCGATCGCCGGGGAGCTGTTTTTT
CASSYSPAIAGELFF
>NA|NA|TRBV12-3/TRBV12-4|TRBJ1-1
TGTGCCAGCAGACGCAATACAGAATCTGAAGCTTTCTTT
CASRRNTESEAFF
>TRBD2|NA|TRBV11-2|TRBJ2-3
TGTGCCAGCAGCTTAGAGGTCGGGCGGGGGGCCACAGATACGCAGTATTTT
CASSLEVGRGATDTQYF
>TRBD1|NA|TRBV6-5|TRBJ1-2
TGTGCCAGCAGTTACTCGCGACAGGGGTCTGGCTACACCTTC
CASSYSRQGSGYTF
>TRBD1|NA|TRBV9|TRBJ1-2
TGTGCCAGCAGCCTTAGGACAGGGGGGAATGGTGGCTACACCTTC
CASSLRTGGNGGYTF
>TRBD2|NA|TRBV3-1/TRBV3-2|TRBJ2-7
TGTGCCAGCAGCCAAGGTCATCTAGCGGAACACTTC
CASSQGHLAEHF
>NA|NA|TRBV28|TRBJ2-7
TGTGCCAGCAGTTCTAACTCCTACGAGCAGTACTTC
CASSSNSYEQYF
>TRBD2|NA|TRBV28|TRBJ2-7
TGTGCCAGTCAACCAGGGACTAGCGGATCCTACGAGCAGTACTTC
CASQPGTSGSYEQYF
>NA|NA|TRBV7-9|TRBJ1-5
TGTGCCAGCAGCTTTGACGGCTTCAATCAGCCCCAGCATTTT
CASSFDGFNQPQHF
>NA|once|TRBV19|TRBJ2-1
TGTGCCAGTACTATAGGGACGGCTATCAACAATGAGCAGTTCTTC
CASTIGTAINNEQFF
>NA|NA|TRBV6-5|TRBJ1-4
TGTGCCAGCAGTTACGGGGTTAATGAAAAACTGTTTTTT
CASSYGVNEKLFF
>NA|once|TRBV7-2|TRBJ1-2
TGTGCCAGCAGCCCCCGGGGCGGCCGTTCTGGCTACACCTTC
CASSPRGGRSGYTF
>NA|once|TRBV10-3|TRBJ1-1
TGTGCCATCAGTGACCACGGAAGACCGACGAACACTGAAGCTTTCTTT
CAISDHGRPTNTEAFF
>TRBD2|once|TRBV29-1|TRBJ2-1
TGCAGCGTCACTAGCGGGAGGGGTGAGCAGTTCTTC
CSVTSGRGEQFF
>TRBD1|NA|TRBV5-1|TRBJ1-1
TGCGCCAGCACACCAGGGGACAGAATGAACACTGAAGCTTTCTTT
CASTPGDRMNTEAFF
>NA|NA|TRBV7-6|TRBJ1-6
TGTGCCAGCAGCTCCCGCGGGGATTCACCCCTCCACTTT
CASSSRGDSPLHF
>TRBD2|once|TRBV3-1/TRBV3-2|TRBJ2-1
TGTGCCAGCAGCCAAGGCGGGACTAGCGCGGCGCAGTTCTTC
CASSQGGTSAAQFF
>NA|few|TRBV10-3|TRBJ2-7
TGTGCCATCAGAGACCGGACAGAACTCTACGAGCAGTACTTC
CAIRDRTELYEQYF
>NA|once|TRBV6-5|TRBJ1-1
TGTGCCAGCCTCGCAAGGGGGGACACTGAAGCTTTCTTT
CASLARGDTEAFF
>NA|NA|TRBV27|TRBJ2-1
TGTGCCAGCAGTTTAGATCCCGGCAATGAGCAGTTCTTC
CASSLDPGNEQFF
>NA|NA|TRBV23-1|TRBJ1-3
TGCGCCAGCAGACACCGGACAGCCCCTGGAAACACCATATATTTT
CASRHRTAPGNTIYF
>NA|NA|TRBV18|TRBJ1-4
TGTGCCAGCTCACCACAGGGAGAAAAACTGTTTTTT
CASSPQGEKLFF
>NA|NA|TRBV11-2|TRBJ2-7
TGTGCCAGCAGCTTAGTCGGCGAGCAGTACTTC
CASSLVGEQYF
>NA|NA|TRBV11-2|TRBJ2-7
TGTGCCAGCAGCTTCGTCCTGACAGGGCTAGCGGACTACGAGCAGTACTTC
CASSFVLTGLADYEQYF
>TRBD1|NA|TRBV7-2|TRBJ2-7
TGTGCCAGCAGCTTAAGACAGGGTTTTACGGGGGAGCAGTACTTC
CASSLRQGFTGEQYF
>TRBD1|NA|TRBV6-2/TRBV6-3|TRBJ1-2
TGTGCCAGCAGTGACGGACAGGGTATCCTAAATGGCTACACCTTC
CASSDGQGILNGYTF
>NA|NA|TRBV28|TRBJ2-1
TGTGCCAGCAGTTCCCCCGGCGGGGCTGGCAATGAGCAGTTCTTC
CASSSPGGAGNEQFF
>TRBD1|NA|TRBV15|TRBJ1-4
TGTGCCACTAGAGACAGGGGGCACCTGAAGGAACTGTTTTTT
CATRDRGHLKELFF
>NA|once|TRBV2|TRBJ1-5
TGTGCCAGCAGGCAGGGAGAGGGCAATCAGCCCCAGCATTTT
CASRQGEGNQPQHF
>TRBD1|NA|TRBV6-5|TRBJ1-1
TGTGCCAGCAGTAACCAACAGGGGGCAAACACTGAAGCTTTCTTT
CASSNQQGANTEAFF
>TRBD1|NA|TRBV27|TRBJ1-1
TGTGCCAGCCAGGGGGCTTGGGCTGAAGCTTTCTTT
CASQGAWAEAFF
>NA|NA|TRBV28|TRBJ2-5
TGTGCCAGCAGTGGGGGAGGACATCAACAGACCCAGTACTTC
CASSGGGHQQTQYF
>NA|NA|TRBV28|TRBJ2-7
TGTGCCAGCAGTATATTACAGGGTGGGGGTGACGAGCAGTACTTC
CASSILQGGGDEQYF
>TRBD2|few|TRBV18|TRBJ2-1
TGTGCCAGCTCACCACCGACTAGCGGGTACAATGAGCAGTTCTTC
CASSPPTSGYNEQFF
>NA|NA|TRBV4-2|TRBJ1-1
TGTGCCAGCAGCCGAGGGACGGCCGCCCTTAGCGGTGAAGCTTTCTTT
CASSRGTAALSGEAFF
>NA|NA|TRBV28|TRBJ2-7
TGTGCCAGCAGCCAAACCTTGTACGAGCAGTACTTC
CASSQTLYEQYF
>NA|NA|TRBV1|TRBJ2-5
TGCACCAGCAGCCAAGATCCCCGGGGGGGCCTAGAGACCCAGTACTTC
CTSSQDPRGGLETQYF
>NA|NA|TRBV29-1|TRBJ1-1
TGCAGCGTTGTTCTACCGTCCACTGAAGCTTTCTTT
CSVVLPSTEAFF
>NA|NA|TRBV6-2/TRBV6-3|TRBJ2-1
TGTGCCAGCAGTCAAGGGACCAATGAGCAGTTCTTC
CASSQGTNEQFF
>NA|NA|TRBV7-9|TRBJ1-5
TGTGCCAGCAGCCTGGGGGCCGATCAGCCCCAGCATTTT
CASSLGADQPQHF
>TRBD1|NA|TRBV27|TRBJ1-6
TGTGCCAGCAGTCCAGGGGGGCCCCTCCACTTT
CASSPGGPLHF
>NA|NA|TRBV3-1/TRBV3-2|TRBJ1-5
TGTGCCAGCAGCCAAGCCGGGACAAGCAATCAGCCCCAGCATTTT
CASSQAGTSNQPQHF